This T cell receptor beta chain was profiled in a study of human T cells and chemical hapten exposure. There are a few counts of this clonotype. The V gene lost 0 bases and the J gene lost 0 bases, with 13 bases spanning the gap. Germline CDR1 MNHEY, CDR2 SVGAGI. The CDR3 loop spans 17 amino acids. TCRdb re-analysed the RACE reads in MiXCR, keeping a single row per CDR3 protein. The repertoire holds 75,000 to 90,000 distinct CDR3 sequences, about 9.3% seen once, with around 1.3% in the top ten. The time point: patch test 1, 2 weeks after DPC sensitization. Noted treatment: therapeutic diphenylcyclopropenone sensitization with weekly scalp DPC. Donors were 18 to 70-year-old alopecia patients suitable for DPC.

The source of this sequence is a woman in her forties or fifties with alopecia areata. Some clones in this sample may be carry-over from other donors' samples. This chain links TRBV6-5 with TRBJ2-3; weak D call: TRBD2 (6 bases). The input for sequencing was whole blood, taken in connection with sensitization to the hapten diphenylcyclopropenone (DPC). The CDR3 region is CASSYSPKSGSTDTQYF. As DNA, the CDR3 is TGTGCCAGCAGTTACTCCCCGAAAAGCGGGAGCACAGATACGCAGTATTTT.